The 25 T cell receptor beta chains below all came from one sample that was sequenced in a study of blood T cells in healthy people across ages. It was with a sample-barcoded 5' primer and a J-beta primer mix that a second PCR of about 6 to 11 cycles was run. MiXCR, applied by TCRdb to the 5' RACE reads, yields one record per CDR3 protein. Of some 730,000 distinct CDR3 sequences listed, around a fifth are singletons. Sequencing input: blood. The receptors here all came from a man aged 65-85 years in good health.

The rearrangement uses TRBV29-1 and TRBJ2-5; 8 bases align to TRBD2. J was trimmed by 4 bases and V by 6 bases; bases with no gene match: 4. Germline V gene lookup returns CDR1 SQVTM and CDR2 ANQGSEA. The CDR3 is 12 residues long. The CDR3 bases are TGCAGCGTGAGGCGGGGGGTAGAGACCCAGTACTTC. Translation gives CSVRRGVETQYF.

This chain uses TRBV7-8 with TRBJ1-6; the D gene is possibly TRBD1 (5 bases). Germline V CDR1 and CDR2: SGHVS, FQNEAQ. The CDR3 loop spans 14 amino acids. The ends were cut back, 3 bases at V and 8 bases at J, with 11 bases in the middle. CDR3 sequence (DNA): TGTGCCAGCAGCTTTACAGAGGGGCATTCACCCCTCCACTTT. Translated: CASSFTEGHSPLHF.

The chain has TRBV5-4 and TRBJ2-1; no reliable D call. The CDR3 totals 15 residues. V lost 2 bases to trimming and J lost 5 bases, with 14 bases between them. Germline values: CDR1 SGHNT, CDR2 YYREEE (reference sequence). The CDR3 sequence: CASSFKGKDHNEQFF. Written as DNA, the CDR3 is TGTGCCAGCAGCTTTAAAGGGAAGGATCACAATGAGCAGTTCTTC.

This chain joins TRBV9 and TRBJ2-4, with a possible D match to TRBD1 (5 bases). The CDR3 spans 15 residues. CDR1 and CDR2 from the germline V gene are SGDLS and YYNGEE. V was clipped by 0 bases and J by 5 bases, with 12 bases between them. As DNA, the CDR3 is TGTGCCAGCAGCGTAGGGGGCAGAGTCGAAAACATTCAGTACTTC. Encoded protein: CASSVGGRVENIQYF.

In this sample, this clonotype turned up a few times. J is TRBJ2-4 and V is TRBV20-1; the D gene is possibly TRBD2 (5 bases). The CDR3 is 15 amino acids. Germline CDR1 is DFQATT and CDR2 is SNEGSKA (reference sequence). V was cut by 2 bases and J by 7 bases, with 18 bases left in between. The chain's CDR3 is CSARMYRGMGNIQYF. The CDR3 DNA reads TGCAGTGCTAGAATGTACCGGGGAATGGGGAACATTCAGTACTTC.

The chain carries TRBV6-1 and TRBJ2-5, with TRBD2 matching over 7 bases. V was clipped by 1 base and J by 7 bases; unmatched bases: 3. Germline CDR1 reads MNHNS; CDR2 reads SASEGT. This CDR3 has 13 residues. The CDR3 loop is CASSEESGTTQYF. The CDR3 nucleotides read TGTGCCAGCAGTGAAGAAAGCGGGACGACCCAGTACTTC.

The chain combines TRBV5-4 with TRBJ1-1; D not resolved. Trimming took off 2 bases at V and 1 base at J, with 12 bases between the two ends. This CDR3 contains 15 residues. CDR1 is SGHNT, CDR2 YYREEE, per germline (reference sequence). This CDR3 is CASSFQKTKNTEAFF. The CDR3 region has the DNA TGTGCCAGCAGCTTCCAAAAAACCAAGAACACTGAAGCTTTCTTT.

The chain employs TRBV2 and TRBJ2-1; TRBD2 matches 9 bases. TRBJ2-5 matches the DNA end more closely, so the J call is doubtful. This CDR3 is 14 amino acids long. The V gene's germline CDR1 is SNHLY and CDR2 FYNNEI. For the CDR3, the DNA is TGTGCCAGCAAAGTTAGCGGGAGCGGGGAGACCCAGTACTTC. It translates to CASKVSGSGETQYF.

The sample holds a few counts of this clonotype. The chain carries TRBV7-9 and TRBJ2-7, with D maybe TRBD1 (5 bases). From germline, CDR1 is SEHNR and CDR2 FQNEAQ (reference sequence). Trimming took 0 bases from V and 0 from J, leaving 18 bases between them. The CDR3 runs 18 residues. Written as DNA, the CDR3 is TGTGCCAGCAGCTTAGCCCTAATCAGGGATACAAGCTCCTACGAGCAGTACTTC. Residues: CASSLALIRDTSSYEQYF.

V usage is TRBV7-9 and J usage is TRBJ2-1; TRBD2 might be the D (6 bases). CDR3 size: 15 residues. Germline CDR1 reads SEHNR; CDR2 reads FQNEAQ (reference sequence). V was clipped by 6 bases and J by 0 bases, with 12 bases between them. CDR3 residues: CASRGRESSYNEQFF. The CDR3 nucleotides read TGTGCCAGCAGAGGCCGGGAGAGCTCCTACAATGAGCAGTTCTTC.

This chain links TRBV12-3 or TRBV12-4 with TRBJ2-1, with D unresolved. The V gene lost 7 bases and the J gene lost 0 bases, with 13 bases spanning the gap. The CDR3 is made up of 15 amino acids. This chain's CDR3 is CASTVELSSYNEQFF. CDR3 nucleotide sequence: TGTGCCAGCACCGTGGAGCTGAGCTCCTACAATGAGCAGTTCTTC.

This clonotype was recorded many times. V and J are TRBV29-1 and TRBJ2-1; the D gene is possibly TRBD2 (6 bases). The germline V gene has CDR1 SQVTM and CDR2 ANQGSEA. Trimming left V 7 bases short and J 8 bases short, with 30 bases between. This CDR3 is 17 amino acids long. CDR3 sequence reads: CSASRGSVPWRGDEQFF. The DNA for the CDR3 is TGCAGCGCTTCTAGGGGAAGTGTTCCGTGGCGGGGAGATGAGCAGTTCTTC.

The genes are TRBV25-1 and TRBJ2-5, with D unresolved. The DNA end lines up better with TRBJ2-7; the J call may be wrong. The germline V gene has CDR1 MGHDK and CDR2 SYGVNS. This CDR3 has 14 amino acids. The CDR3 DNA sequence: TGTGCCAGCATGAGCGACCTAAGCTCCTACGAGCAGTACTTC. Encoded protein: CASMSDLSSYEQYF.

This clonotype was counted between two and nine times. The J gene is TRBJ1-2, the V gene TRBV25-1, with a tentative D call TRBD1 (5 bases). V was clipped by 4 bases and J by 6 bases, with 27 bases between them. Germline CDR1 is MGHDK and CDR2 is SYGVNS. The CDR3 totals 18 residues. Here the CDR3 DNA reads TGTGCCAGCAGTGGATATTACCCGCGGAGCGGGGGGACCAATGGCTACACCTTC. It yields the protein CASSGYYPRSGGTNGYTF.

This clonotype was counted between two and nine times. The CDR3 loop is CASSLVGGNTDTQYF. Written as DNA, the CDR3 is TGTGCCAGCAGCTTAGTGGGCGGAAACACAGATACGCAGTATTTT. The chain couples TRBV7-2 to TRBJ2-3; no firm D call. The CDR3 is 15 amino acids. V lost 1 base to trimming and J lost 2 bases, with 10 bases between them. Germline CDR1 is SGHTA and CDR2 is FQGNSA.

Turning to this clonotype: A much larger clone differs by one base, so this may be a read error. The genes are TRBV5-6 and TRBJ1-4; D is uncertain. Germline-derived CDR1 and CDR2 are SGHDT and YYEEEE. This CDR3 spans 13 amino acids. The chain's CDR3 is CASSPWVNEKLLF. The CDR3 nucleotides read TGTGCCAGCAGCCCTTGGGTGAATGAAAAACTGCTTTTT.

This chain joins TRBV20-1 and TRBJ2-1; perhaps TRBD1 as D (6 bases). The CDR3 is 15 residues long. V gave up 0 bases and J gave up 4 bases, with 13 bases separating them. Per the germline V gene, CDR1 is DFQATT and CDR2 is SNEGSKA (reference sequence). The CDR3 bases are TGCAGTGCTAGAGATGGTCGGGACAAGTACAATGAGCAGTTCTTC. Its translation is CSARDGRDKYNEQFF.

The CDR3 reads CASSRTTGKETQYF. CDR3 nucleotides: TGTGCCAGCAGCCGTACAACAGGGAAGGAGACCCAGTACTTC. The chain employs TRBV6-2 or TRBV6-3 and TRBJ2-5, with a tentative D call TRBD1 (6 bases). Between the trimmed V and J ends, which lost 6 bases and 5 bases, there was a span of 16 bases. Germline loops: CDR1 MNHEY, CDR2 SVGEGT. There are 14 residues in the CDR3.

The CDR3 loop is CATSAGTSGAYSYNEQFF. For the CDR3, the DNA is TGTGCCACCAGTGCGGGGACTAGCGGGGCTTACTCCTACAATGAGCAGTTCTTC. The chain recombines TRBV24-1 with TRBJ2-1; TRBD2 agrees at 13 bases. The CDR3 runs to 18 residues. The germline gives CDR1 KGHDR, CDR2 SFDVKD. Trimming at V came to 5 bases and at J to 0 bases, leaving 6 bases not matched to a gene.

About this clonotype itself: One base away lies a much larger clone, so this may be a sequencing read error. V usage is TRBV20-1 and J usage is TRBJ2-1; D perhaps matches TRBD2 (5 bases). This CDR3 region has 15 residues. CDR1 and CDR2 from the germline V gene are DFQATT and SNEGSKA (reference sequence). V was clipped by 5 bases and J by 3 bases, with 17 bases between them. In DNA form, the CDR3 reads TGCAGTGCTCCTGAAGCGGCGGTAAGCTACAATGAGCAGTTCTTC. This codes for CSAPEAAVSYNEQFF.

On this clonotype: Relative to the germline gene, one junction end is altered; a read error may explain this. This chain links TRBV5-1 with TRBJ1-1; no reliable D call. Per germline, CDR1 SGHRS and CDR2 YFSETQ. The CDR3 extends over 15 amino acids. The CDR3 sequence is CASSLVTESNTEAFF. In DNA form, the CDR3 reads TGCGCTAGCAGCTTGGTCACAGAGAGTAACACTGAAGCTTTCTTT.

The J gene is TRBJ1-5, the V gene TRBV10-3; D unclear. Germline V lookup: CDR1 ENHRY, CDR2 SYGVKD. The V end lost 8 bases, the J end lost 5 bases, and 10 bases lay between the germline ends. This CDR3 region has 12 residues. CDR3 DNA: TGTGCCATCTCCTCCCCGGATCAGCCCCAGCATTTT. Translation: CAISSPDQPQHF.

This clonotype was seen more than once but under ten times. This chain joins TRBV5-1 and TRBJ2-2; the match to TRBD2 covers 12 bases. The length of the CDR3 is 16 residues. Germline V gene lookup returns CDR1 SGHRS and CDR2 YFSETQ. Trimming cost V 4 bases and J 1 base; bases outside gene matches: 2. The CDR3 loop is CASSEGLAGNTGELFF. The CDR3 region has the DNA TGCGCCAGCAGCGAGGGACTAGCGGGGAACACCGGGGAGCTGTTTTTT.

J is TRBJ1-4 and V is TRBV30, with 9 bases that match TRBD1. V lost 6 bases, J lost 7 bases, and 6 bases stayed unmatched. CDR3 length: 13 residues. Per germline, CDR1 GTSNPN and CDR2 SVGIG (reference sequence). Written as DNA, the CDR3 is TGTGCCTGCAACAGGGGGCGAACTGAAAAACTGTTTTTT. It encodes CACNRGRTEKLFF.

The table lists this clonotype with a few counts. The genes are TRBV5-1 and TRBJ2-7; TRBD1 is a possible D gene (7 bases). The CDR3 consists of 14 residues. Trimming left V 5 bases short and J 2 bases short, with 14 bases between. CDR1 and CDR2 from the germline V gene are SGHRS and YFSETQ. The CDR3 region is CASRVVRGAYEQYF. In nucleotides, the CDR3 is TGCGCCAGCAGAGTAGTCAGGGGGGCCTACGAGCAGTACTTC.